These 21 T cell receptor beta chains came from one sample sequenced in a study of blood T cell repertoires in COVID-19. Produced via immunoSEQ multiplex PCR; TCRdb's table is partial and in-frame only. The sample includes under 130,000 clones, about 85% of them seen just once. The sample taken for sequencing was peripheral blood. All receptors derive from a man in his fifties or sixties with acute or convalescent COVID-19.

This chain connects TRBV10-1 to TRBJ2-1; 9 bases align to TRBD1. J lost 8 bases, V lost 0 bases, and 5 bases had no gene match. The CDR3 has 15 amino acids. Looked up from germline, CDR1 is WNHNN and CDR2 is SYGVQD (reference sequence). CDR3 loop: CASSESTGGADEQFF. The CDR3 nucleotides are TGCGCCAGCAGTGAGTCGACAGGGGGTGCGGATGAGCAGTTCTTC.

The chain links TRBV19 to TRBJ1-1; 7 positions agree with TRBD1. Germline trimming cut 7 bases from V and 4 bases from J; bases unmatched to any gene: 3. The germline V gene has CDR1 LNHDA and CDR2 SQIVND (reference sequence). CDR3 length: 12 amino acids. In DNA form, the CDR3 reads TGTGCCAGTACTTACAGGGGCACTGAAGCTTTCTTT. It translates to CASTYRGTEAFF.

The chain uses TRBV5-1 and TRBJ1-4; TRBD1 matches at 8 bases. This CDR3 has 13 residues. The germline V gene encodes CDR1 SGHRS and CDR2 YFSETQ. Germline trimming cut 5 bases from V and 8 bases from J; bases unmatched to any gene: 5. CDR3 in amino acids: CASSSRQGEKLFF. The CDR3 bases are TGCGCCAGCAGTTCCAGACAGGGGGAAAAACTGTTTTTT.

The chain combines TRBV9 with TRBJ2-7, with a tentative D call TRBD1 (5 bases). V dropped 0 bases and J dropped 3 bases, with 16 bases sitting between them. Germline CDR1 reads SGDLS; CDR2 reads YYNGEE. The CDR3 is 16 residues long. The CDR3 loop is CASSVGQGSLLYEQYF. DNA of the CDR3: TGTGCCAGCAGCGTAGGTCAGGGTTCCCTTCTCTACGAGCAGTACTTC.

This chain connects TRBV11-2 to TRBJ1-2; D not certain. The CDR3 is 14 residues long. CDR1 and CDR2 from the germline V gene are SGHAT and FQNNGV. Trimming removed 1 base at V and 3 bases at J, with 9 bases between. CDR3 bases: TGTGCCAGCAGCTTAGCACGGAGGGACTATGGCTACACCTTC. It translates to CASSLARRDYGYTF.

This clone was counted a few times. This rearrangement joins TRBV27 to TRBJ2-7; D might be TRBD2 (6 bases). Trimming pared 3 bases from V and 4 bases from J, leaving 16 bases between. Germline CDR1 is MNHEY and CDR2 is SMNVEV (reference sequence). The CDR3 contains 15 residues. The CDR3 loop reads CASSFLGGGGYEQYF. The CDR3 DNA is TGTGCCAGCAGTTTTCTGGGGGGAGGTGGGTACGAGCAGTACTTC.

This chain connects TRBV7-9 to TRBJ1-2, with D unresolved. Germline V gives CDR1 SEHNR, CDR2 FQNEAQ (reference sequence). This CDR3 region has 15 residues. The V end lost 2 bases, the J end lost 4 bases, and 14 bases lay between the germline ends. The CDR3 region is CASSLLQEEGYGYTF. The DNA of the CDR3 is TGTGCCAGCAGCTTACTCCAGGAGGAGGGCTATGGCTACACCTTC. Supplemented by reference TRBV7-9 and TRBJ1-2, the full variable domain reads DTGVSQNPRHKITKRGQNVTFRCDPISEHNRLYWYRQTLGQGPEFLTYFQNEAQLEKSRLLSDRFSAERPKGSFSTLEIQRTEQGDSAMYLCASSLLQEEGYGYTFGSGTRLTVV.

This chain joins TRBV24-1 and TRBJ1-1; 7 bases fit TRBD1. V trimming: 4 bases; J trimming: 12 bases; junction bases outside the gene matches: 7. CDR1 KGHDR and CDR2 SFDVKD come from the germline V gene. The CDR3 totals 12 residues. This CDR3 reads CATSEGTASTFF. CDR3 DNA sequence: TGTGCCACCAGTGAGGGGACAGCCTCTACTTTCTTT.

V is TRBV19 and J is TRBJ1-5; D is possibly TRBD1 (5 bases). Looked up from germline, CDR1 is LNHDA and CDR2 is SQIVND (reference sequence). This CDR3 is built from 17 residues. V was shortened by 0 bases and J by 2 bases, with 14 bases between the two germline ends. The CDR3: CASSIDKGRRGNQPQHF. The CDR3 region has the DNA TGTGCCAGTAGTATAGATAAGGGCCGCAGGGGCAATCAGCCCCAGCATTTT.

The rearrangement uses TRBV2 and TRBJ2-1; D call uncertain. CDR1 and CDR2 from the germline V gene are SNHLY and FYNNEI. The CDR3 covers 15 residues. Trimming shortened V by 6 bases and J by 2 bases, and 14 bases separated the two germline ends. As DNA, the CDR3 is TGTGCCAGCAGCCCAAGATCGACACCCTACAATGAGCAGTTCTTC. Its translation is CASSPRSTPYNEQFF. The whole variable domain, filled in from reference TRBV2 and TRBJ2-1, reads EPEVTQTPSHQVTQMGQEVILRCVPISNHLYFYWYRQILGQKVEFLVSFYNNEISEKSEIFDDQFSVERPDGSNFTLKIRSTKLEDSAMYFCASSPRSTPYNEQFFGPGTRLTVL.

The genes are TRBV19 and TRBJ1-4; 8 bases are a match to TRBD1. The CDR3 has 15 amino acids. V shed 5 bases, J shed 7 bases, and the junction held 9 bases outside the gene matches. Germline-derived CDR1 and CDR2 are LNHDA and SQIVND (reference sequence). The CDR3 nucleotides read TGTGCCAGTAGTGTTCCACAGGGGGTACGTGAAAAACTGTTTTTT. Amino acids: CASSVPQGVREKLFF.

The chain has TRBV20-1 and TRBJ1-1; D is unclear. Between the trimmed V and J ends, which lost 3 bases and 5 bases, there was a span of 19 bases. The length of the CDR3 is 15 residues. The germline V gene has CDR1 DFQATT and CDR2 SNEGSKA (reference sequence). DNA of the CDR3: TGCAGTGCTAGTCAGGTCGGCTCGACGGGGACTGAAGCTTTCTTT. The encoded protein is CSASQVGSTGTEAFF.

The genes are TRBV4-1 and TRBJ2-1; no reliable D call. Germline V gene lookup returns CDR1 MGHRA and CDR2 YSYEKL. Between the trimmed V and J ends, which lost 0 bases and 10 bases, there was a span of 13 bases. The CDR3 spans 14 residues. The CDR3 sequence: CASSQDSMRPEQFF. The CDR3 coding sequence is TGCGCCAGCAGCCAAGATTCCATGCGCCCCGAGCAGTTCTTC.

CDR3 protein: CASSLGNPTGRNEQFF. The CDR3 DNA reads as TGTGCCAGCAGCTTAGGAAATCCGACAGGGCGGAATGAGCAGTTCTTC. J is TRBJ2-1 and V is TRBV7-9; 7 nucleotides align to TRBD1. This CDR3 spans 16 amino acids. With 1 base clipped from V and 7 bases from J, the junction kept 10 bases outside the gene matches. Germline V lookup: CDR1 SEHNR, CDR2 FQNEAQ (reference sequence).

The CDR3 region has the DNA TGTGCCAGCAACGCGGGGGACGCTTCTGGAAACACCATATATTTT. This codes for CASNAGDASGNTIYF. This chain joins TRBV28 and TRBJ1-3, with D possibly TRBD1 on 5 matching bases. Between the trimmed V and J ends, which lost 7 bases and 1 base, there was a span of 14 bases. This CDR3 spans 15 amino acids. The germline V gene has CDR1 MDHEN and CDR2 SYDVKM. Together with reference TRBV28 and TRBJ1-3, the CDR3 gives the full variable domain: DVKVTQSSRYLVKRTGEKVFLECVQDMDHENMFWYRQDPGLGLRLIYFSYDVKMKEKGDIPEGYSVSREKKERFSLILESASTNQTSMYLCASNAGDASGNTIYFGEGSWLTVV.

The chain recombines TRBV28 with TRBJ2-2, with 9 bases matching TRBD1. The ends lost 2 bases at V and 6 bases at J; junction bases unmatched: 4. This CDR3 spans 15 amino acids. The germline V gene encodes CDR1 MDHEN and CDR2 SYDVKM. DNA of the CDR3: TGTGCCAGCAGTTTAAACAGGGGGCGATCCGGGGAGCTGTTTTTT. It encodes CASSLNRGRSGELFF. Looking up the rest from reference TRBV28 and TRBJ2-2 gives the full variable domain: DVKVTQSSRYLVKRTGEKVFLECVQDMDHENMFWYRQDPGLGLRLIYFSYDVKMKEKGDIPEGYSVSREKKERFSLILESASTNQTSMYLCASSLNRGRSGELFFGEGSRLTVL.

The chain employs TRBV12-3 or TRBV12-4 and TRBJ2-1; no definite D call. Trimming stripped 0 bases from V and 10 bases from J, with 10 bases between. CDR3 length equals 13 residues. Here the CDR3 reads CASSLADWAEQFF. CDR3 in DNA: TGTGCCAGCAGTTTAGCTGATTGGGCAGAGCAGTTCTTC.

This rearrangement joins TRBV27 to TRBJ2-2; TRBD2 agrees at 9 bases. The CDR3 has 18 amino acids. Looked up from germline, CDR1 is MNHEY and CDR2 is SMNVEV (reference sequence). Trimming cost V 5 bases and J 4 bases; bases outside gene matches: 14. The CDR3 DNA is TGTGCCAGCAGTCCACGCCCCCCAGCGGGGGGTTCCACCGGGGAGCTGTTTTTT. This encodes CASSPRPPAGGSTGELFF.

The J gene is TRBJ2-5, the V gene TRBV9; TRBD2 agrees at 8 bases. In germline, CDR1 is SGDLS, CDR2 YYNGEE. The CDR3 contains 14 residues. Losses at the gene ends were 4 bases for V and 5 bases for J; bases not matched to a gene: 7. CDR3 sequence: CASSPRLALETQYF. The CDR3 DNA follows: TGTGCCAGCAGCCCCAGACTAGCGCTCGAGACCCAGTACTTC.

The rearrangement links TRBV27 to TRBJ1-1; D not certain. Germline V gives CDR1 MNHEY, CDR2 SMNVEV (reference sequence). V gave up 4 bases and J gave up 11 bases, with 11 bases separating them. The CDR3 sequence is 11 residues long. DNA of the CDR3: TGTGCCAGCAGTTGGTTCGGTGTGGCTTTCTTT. It translates to CASSWFGVAFF.

V and J are TRBV6-4 and TRBJ1-1; 7 bases agree with TRBD1. With V trimmed by 6 bases and J by 3 bases, 10 bases remained unmatched. The germline CDR1 and CDR2 sequences are MRHNA and SNTAGT. The CDR3 is made up of 15 amino acids. In nucleotides, the CDR3 is TGTGCCAGCAGAAGAACAGGGGCCCGTGACACTGAAGCTTTCTTT. The encoded protein is CASRRTGARDTEAFF.